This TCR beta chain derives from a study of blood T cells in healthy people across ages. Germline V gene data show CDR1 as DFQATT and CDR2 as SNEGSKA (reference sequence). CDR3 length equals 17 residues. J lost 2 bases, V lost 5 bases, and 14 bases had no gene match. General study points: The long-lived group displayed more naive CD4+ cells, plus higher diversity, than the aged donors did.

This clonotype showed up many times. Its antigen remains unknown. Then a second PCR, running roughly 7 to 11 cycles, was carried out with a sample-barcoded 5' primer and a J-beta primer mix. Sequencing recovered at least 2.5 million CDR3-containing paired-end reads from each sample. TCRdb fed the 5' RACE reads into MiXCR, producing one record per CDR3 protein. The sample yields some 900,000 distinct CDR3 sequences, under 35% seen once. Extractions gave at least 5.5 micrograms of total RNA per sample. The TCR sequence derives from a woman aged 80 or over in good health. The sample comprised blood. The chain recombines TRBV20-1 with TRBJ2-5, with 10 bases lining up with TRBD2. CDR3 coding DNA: TGCAGTGCTGTCGAAGGAGCGGGGGGGCCGATTCAAGAGACCCAGTACTTC. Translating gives CSAVEGAGGPIQETQYF.